The T cell receptor (beta chain) under discussion was sequenced for a study of CD8+ T cells in alopecia areata. Regarding the study as a whole: Scalp sequencing captures resident alphabeta T cells of normal skin too. Lesional scalp exceeded normal scalp in clonality, especially in alopecia totalis/universalis.

Reverse transcribed after extraction, RNA yielded cDNA as the sequencing template. Method: immunoSEQ multiplex PCR; TCRdb's copy keeps in-frame clones and lacks some. The sample lists 140,000 or so clones, around two thirds occurring once. About this clone itself: Its cognate antigen is unknown.

Investigators sorted PBMCs to obtain both CD4+ and CD8+ T cells. The V gene's germline CDR1 is SNHLY and CDR2 FYNNEI. Losses at the gene ends were 5 bases for V and 11 bases for J; bases not matched to a gene: 11. The CDR3 sequence is 14 residues long. The sequence derives from a human donor in good health. The sequencing sample was made of CD8+ T cells sorted from blood. The rearrangement joins TRBV2 to TRBJ1-5, with 8 nucleotides matching TRBD1. The DNA for the CDR3 is TGTGCCAGCAGTTCTTCAGGGGGCAACCCAGCCCAGCATTTT. It is translated as CASSSSGGNPAQHF. The whole variable domain, remainder taken from reference TRBV2 and TRBJ1-5, is EPEVTQTPSHQVTQMGQEVILRCVPISNHLYFYWYRQILGQKVEFLVSFYNNEISEKSEIFDDQFSVERPDGSNFTLKIRSTKLEDSAMYFCASSSSGGNPAQHFGDGTRLSIL.